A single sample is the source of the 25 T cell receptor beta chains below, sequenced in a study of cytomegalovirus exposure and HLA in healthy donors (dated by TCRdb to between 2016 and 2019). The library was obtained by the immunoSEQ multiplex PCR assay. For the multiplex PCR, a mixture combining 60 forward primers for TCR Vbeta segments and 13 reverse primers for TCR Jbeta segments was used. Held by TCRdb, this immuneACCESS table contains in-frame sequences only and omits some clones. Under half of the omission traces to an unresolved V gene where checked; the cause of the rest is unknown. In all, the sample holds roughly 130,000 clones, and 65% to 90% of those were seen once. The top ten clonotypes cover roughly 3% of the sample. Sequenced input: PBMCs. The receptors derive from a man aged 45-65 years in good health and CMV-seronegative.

In DNA form, the CDR3 reads TGCGCCAGCAGCCAGGCGGGGGGCATTAACTATGGCTACACCTTC. Protein product: CASSQAGGINYGYTF. This sequence joins TRBV4-1 and TRBJ1-2; maybe TRBD1 (6 bases). Germline CDR1 and CDR2: MGHRA and YSYEKL. V was clipped by 3 bases and J by 1 base, with 12 bases between them. This CDR3 has 15 amino acids.

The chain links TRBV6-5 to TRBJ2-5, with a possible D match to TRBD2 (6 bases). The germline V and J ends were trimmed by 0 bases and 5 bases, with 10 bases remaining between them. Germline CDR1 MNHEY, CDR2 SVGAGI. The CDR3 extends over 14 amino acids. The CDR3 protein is CASSYSGGAETQYF. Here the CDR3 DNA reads TGTGCCAGCAGTTACTCGGGAGGTGCGGAGACCCAGTACTTC.

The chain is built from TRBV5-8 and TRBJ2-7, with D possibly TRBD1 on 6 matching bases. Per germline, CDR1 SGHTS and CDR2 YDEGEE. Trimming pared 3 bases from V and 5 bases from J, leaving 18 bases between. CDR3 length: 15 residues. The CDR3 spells CASSSGTPKSNEQYF. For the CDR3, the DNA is TGTGCCAGCAGCTCCGGGACACCCAAAAGCAACGAGCAGTACTTC.

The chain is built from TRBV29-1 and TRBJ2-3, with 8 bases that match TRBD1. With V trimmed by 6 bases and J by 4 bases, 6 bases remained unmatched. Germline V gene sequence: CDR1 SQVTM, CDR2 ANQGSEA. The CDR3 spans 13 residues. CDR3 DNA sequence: TGCAGCGTGATGACAGGGGTAGCAGATACGCAGTATTTT. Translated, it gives CSVMTGVADTQYF.

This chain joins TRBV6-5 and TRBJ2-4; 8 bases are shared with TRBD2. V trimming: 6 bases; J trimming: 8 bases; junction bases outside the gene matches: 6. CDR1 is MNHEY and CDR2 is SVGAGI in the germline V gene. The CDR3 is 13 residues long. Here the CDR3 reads CASRPGGGDIQYF. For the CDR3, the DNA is TGTGCCAGCAGGCCGGGGGGGGGAGACATTCAGTACTTC.

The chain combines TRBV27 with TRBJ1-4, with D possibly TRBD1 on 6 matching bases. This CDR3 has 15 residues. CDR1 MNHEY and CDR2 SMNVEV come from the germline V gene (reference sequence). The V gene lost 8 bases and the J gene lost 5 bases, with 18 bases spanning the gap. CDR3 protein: CASALGQGSNEKLFF. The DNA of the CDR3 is TGTGCCAGCGCCTTGGGGCAGGGGTCAAATGAAAAACTGTTTTTT.

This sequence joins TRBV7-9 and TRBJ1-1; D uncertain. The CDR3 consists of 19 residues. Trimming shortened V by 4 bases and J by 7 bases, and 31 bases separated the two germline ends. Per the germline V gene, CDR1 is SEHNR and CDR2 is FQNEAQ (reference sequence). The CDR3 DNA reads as TGTGCCAGCAGCTCCATTTACCTATCGGCGGACCTACTAGGGTTTGAAGCTTTCTTT. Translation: CASSSIYLSADLLGFEAFF.

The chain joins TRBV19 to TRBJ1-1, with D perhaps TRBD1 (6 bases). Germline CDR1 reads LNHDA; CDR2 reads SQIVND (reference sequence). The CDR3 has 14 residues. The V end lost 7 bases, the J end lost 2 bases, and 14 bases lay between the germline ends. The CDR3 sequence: CASTQGPTNTEAFF. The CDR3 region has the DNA TGTGCCAGTACCCAGGGGCCAACCAACACTGAAGCTTTCTTT. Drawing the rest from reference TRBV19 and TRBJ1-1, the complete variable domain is DGGITQSPKYLFRKEGQNVTLSCEQNLNHDAMYWYRQDPGQGLRLIYYSQIVNDFQKGDIAEGYSVSREKKESFPLTVTSAQKNPTAFYLCASTQGPTNTEAFFGQGTRLTVV.

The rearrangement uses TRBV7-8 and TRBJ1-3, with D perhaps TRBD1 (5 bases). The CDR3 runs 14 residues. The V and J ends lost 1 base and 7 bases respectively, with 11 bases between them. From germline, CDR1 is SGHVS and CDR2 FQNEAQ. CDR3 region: CASSLVVGANTIYF. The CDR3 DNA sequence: TGTGCCAGCAGCTTAGTAGTTGGGGCCAACACCATATATTTT.

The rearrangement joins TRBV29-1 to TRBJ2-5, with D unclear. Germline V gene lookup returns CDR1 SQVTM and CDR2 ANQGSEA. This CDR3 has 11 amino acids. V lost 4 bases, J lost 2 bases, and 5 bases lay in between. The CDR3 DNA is TGCAGCGTTGTCCGGCAAGAGACCCAGTACTTC. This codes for CSVVRQETQYF.

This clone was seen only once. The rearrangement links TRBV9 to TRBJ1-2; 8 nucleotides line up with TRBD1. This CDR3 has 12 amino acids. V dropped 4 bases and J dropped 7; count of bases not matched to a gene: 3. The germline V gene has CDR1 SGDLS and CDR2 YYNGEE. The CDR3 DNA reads TGTGCCAGCAGCACTGACAGGGGTGGCTACACCTTC. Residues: CASSTDRGGYTF.

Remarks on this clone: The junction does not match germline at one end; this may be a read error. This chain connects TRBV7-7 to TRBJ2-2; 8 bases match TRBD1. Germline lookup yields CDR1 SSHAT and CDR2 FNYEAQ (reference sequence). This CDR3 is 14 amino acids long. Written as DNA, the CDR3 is TGTGCTAGCAGCTTTACAGGGGGCACCGGGGAGCTGTTTTTT. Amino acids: CASSFTGGTGELFF. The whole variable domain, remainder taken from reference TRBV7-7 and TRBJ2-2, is GAGVSQSPRYKVTKRGQDVTLRCDPISSHATLYWYQQALGQGPEFLTYFNYEAQPDKSGLPSDRFSAERPEGSISTLTIQRTEQRDSAMYRCASSFTGGTGELFFGEGSRLTVL.

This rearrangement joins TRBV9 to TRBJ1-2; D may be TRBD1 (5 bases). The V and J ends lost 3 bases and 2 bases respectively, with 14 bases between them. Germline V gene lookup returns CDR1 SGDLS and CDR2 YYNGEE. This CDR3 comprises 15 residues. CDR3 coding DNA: TGTGCCAGCAGCGGGTGGGGGGTGGACAACTATGGCTACACCTTC. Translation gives CASSGWGVDNYGYTF. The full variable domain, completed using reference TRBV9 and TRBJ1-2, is DSGVTQTPKHLITATGQRVTLRCSPRSGDLSVYWYQQSLDQGLQFLIQYYNGEERAKGNILERFSAQQFPDLHSELNLSSLELGDSALYFCASSGWGVDNYGYTFGSGTRLTVV.

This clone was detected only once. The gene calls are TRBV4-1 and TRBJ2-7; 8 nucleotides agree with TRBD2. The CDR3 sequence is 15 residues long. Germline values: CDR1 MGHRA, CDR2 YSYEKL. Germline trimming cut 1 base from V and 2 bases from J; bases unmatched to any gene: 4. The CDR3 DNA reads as TGCGCCAGCAGCCAAGTGCCGGGGGGGCCCTACGAGCAGTACTTC. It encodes CASSQVPGGPYEQYF.

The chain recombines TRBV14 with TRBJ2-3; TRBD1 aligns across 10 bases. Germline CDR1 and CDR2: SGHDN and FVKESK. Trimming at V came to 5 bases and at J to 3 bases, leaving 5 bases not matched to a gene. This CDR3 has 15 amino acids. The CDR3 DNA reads TGTGCCAGCAGCTCTTGGACAGGGGGGACAGATACGCAGTATTTT. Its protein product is CASSSWTGGTDTQYF. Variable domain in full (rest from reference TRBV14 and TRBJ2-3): EAGVTQFPSHSVIEKGQTVTLRCDPISGHDNLYWYRRVMGKEIKFLLHFVKESKQDESGMPNNRFLAERTGGTYSTLKVQPAELEDSGVYFCASSSWTGGTDTQYFGPGTRLTVL.

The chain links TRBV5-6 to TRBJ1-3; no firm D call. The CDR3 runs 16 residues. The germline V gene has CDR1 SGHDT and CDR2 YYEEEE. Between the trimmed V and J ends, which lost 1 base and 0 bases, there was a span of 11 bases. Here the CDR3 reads CASSLFGRLSGNTIYF. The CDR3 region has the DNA TGTGCCAGCAGCTTGTTCGGCCGACTCTCTGGAAACACCATATATTTT.

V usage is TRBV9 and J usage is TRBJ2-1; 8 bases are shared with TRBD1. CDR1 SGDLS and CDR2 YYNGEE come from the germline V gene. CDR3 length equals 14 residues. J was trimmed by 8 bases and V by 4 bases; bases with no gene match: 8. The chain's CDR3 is CASSPGTGMDEQFF. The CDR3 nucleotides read TGTGCCAGCAGCCCCGGGACAGGCATGGATGAGCAGTTCTTC.

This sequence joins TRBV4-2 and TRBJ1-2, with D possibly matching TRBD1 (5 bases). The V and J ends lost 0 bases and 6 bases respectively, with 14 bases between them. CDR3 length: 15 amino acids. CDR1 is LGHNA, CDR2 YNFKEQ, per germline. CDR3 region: CASSQDLGASDGYTF. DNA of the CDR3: TGTGCCAGCAGCCAAGATTTAGGGGCGAGTGATGGCTACACCTTC.

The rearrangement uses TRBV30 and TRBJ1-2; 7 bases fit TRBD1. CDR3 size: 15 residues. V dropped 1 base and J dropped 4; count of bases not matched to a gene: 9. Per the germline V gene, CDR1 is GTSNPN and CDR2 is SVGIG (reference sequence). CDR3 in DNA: TGTGCCTGGAGTGCCTTCCCAGGGGGAAGCTATGGCTACACCTTC. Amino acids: CAWSAFPGGSYGYTF.

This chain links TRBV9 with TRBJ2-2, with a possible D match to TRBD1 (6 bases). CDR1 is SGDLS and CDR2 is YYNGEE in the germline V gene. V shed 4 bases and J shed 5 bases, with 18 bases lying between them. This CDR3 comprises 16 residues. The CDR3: CASSPSSRRGTGELFF. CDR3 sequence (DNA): TGTGCCAGCAGCCCCTCGTCCCGAAGGGGGACCGGGGAGCTGTTTTTT.

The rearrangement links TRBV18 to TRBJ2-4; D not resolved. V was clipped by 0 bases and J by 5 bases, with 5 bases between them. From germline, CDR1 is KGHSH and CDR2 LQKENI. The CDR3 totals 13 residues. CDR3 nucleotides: TGTGCCAGCTCACCACCAGGAGAAAACATTCAGTACTTC. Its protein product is CASSPPGENIQYF.

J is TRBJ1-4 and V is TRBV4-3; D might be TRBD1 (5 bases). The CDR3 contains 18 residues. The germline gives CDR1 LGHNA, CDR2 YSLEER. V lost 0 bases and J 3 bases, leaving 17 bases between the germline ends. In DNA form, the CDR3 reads TGCGCCAGCAGCCAAGAAAGGTCCAGGGTAATTGCTAATGAAAAACTGTTTTTT. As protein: CASSQERSRVIANEKLFF.

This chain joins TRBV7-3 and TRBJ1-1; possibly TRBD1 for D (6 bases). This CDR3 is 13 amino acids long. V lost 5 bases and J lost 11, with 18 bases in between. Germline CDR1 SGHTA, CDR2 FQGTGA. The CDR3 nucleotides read TGTGCCAGCAGCAGAGTTGATAGGGGGTCGGCTTTCTTT. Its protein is CASSRVDRGSAFF.

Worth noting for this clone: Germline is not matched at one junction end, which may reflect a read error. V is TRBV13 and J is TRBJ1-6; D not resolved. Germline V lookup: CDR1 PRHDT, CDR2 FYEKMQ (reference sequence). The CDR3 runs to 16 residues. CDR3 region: CASSLGDSDYNSPLHF. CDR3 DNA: TGTGCCAGCAGCCTAGGAGACTCCGACTATAATTCACCCCTCCACTTT. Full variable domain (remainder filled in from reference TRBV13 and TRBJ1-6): AAGVIQSPRHLIKEKRETATLKCYPIPRHDTVYWYQQGPGQDPQFLISFYEKMQSDKGSIPDRFSAQQFSDYHSELNMSSLELGDSALYFCASSLGDSDYNSPLHFGNGTRLTVT.

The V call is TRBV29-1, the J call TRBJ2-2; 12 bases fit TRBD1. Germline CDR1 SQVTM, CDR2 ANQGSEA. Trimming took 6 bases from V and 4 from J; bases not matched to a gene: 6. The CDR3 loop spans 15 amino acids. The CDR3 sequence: CSVAGTGGLTGELFF. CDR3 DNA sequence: TGCAGCGTCGCCGGGACAGGGGGCCTCACCGGGGAGCTGTTTTTT.